This TCR beta chain was sequenced during a study of tissue T cells after allogeneic stem cell transplantation. This clone has only a few counts. Measured with immunoSEQ multiplex PCR; TCRdb has only the in-frame clones, and not every one. The data show under 4,500 clones, with roughly 70% seen just once and around 7% held by the top ten. CDR1 and CDR2 (germline): SEHNR, FQNEAQ (reference sequence). With 5 bases removed from V and 3 bases from J, the gap between germline ends came to 8 bases. The CDR3 length is 12 residues. The TCR was taken from a male donor aged 60 or over with lung cancer. The V call is TRBV7-9, the J call TRBJ2-7; D might be TRBD2 (6 bases). Sequences were derived from left colon tissue, sampled at autopsy. In nucleotides, the CDR3 is TGTGCCAGCAGCCCGGGGGACTACGAGCAGTACTTC. It encodes CASSPGDYEQYF.